Sequencing of this T cell receptor beta chain was carried out in a study of response to subunit inactivated influenza vaccine. Broader study findings: T cells newly recruited by each seasonal influenza vaccination are few, the authors suggested.

In TCRdb, the RT-PCR reads were re-called with MiXCR into one record per CDR3 protein. The sample has 550,000 to 650,000 distinct CDR3 sequences, around 11% seen once. Remarks on this clonotype: Antigen specificity is unknown.

The CDR3 is made up of 19 amino acids. The V and J ends lost 11 bases and 6 bases, in that order; junction bases with no gene match: 29. The specimen comprised PBMCs from blood, sampled on the day of vaccination. The TCR was taken from a man aged 45-65 years who received an inactivated influenza vaccine. The V and J genes are TRBV12-3 or TRBV12-4 and TRBJ2-3, with 7 bases aligning to TRBD2. CDR3 nucleotide sequence: TGTGCCCGCTGTTTCCTAACCCCCGCTTGGGCGGGGGAAAGGGATACGCAGTATTTT. Translation: CARCFLTPAWAGERDTQYF.